Described below is a single T cell receptor beta chain sequence and its context. The antigen is unknown. Measured with immunoSEQ multiplex PCR; TCRdb has only the in-frame clones, and not every one. The data hold fewer than 65,000 clones, with approximately 79% observed a single time. This sample was taken from a study of OX40 agonist ivuxolimab in advanced cancers. Broader study findings: Partial responders at 0.1-3.0 mg/kg had among the lowest clonal expansion.

The germline V gene has CDR1 MDHEN and CDR2 SYDVKM. CDR3 length equals 15 residues. The V end lost 5 bases, the J end lost 0 bases, and 12 bases lay between the germline ends. J is TRBJ2-3 and V is TRBV28; D remains unclear. The sequence derives from an adult with an advanced solid tumor such as melanoma, head and neck, liver or kidney cancer. Sequenced material: CD4+ or CD8+ T cells sorted from blood, taken in a trial of the OX40 agonist ivuxolimab. The CDR3: CASSPLGVSTDTQYF. As DNA, the CDR3 is TGTGCCAGCAGTCCTCTCGGAGTTAGCACAGATACGCAGTATTTT.